The clone carrying this T cell receptor beta chain was detected many times. The antigen remains unidentified. The data belong to a study of regulatory T cells in long-lasting Graves disease. The CDR3 is 16 residues long. V lost 3 bases to trimming and J lost 4 bases, with 19 bases between them. Germline loops: CDR1 DFQATT, CDR2 SNEGSKA (reference sequence). The TCR beta library used iRepertoire HTBI primers with Arm-PCR amplification of CDR3. Authors' data handling: Across all samples, roughly 60 TRBV segments and 14 TRBJ segments were identified. TCRdb independently ran MiXCR on the multiplex PCR reads; one entry per CDR3 protein. The V and J calls and clone size come from TCRdb's table, not from the authors' own analysis. The repertoire holds about 240,000 distinct CDR3 sequences, with 20% to 25% as singletons. The study's findings and limits: Persistent Graves' patients showed a TCR diversity that was lower than that of newly diagnosed ones. Relative to new patients (roughly 1,000), persistent patients exhibited greater sharing of public clonotypes (over 2,500).

Time point denoted: newly diagnosed GD, antithyroid drugs for less than 3 months. PBMC-derived RNA was used for the TCR library. Peripheral blood, 7 to 9.5 milliliters of it, was drawn into EDTA tubes. The rearrangement uses TRBV20-1 and TRBJ1-5; D is possibly TRBD1 (5 bases). This TCR came from a female donor with Graves disease. The sequences come from peripheral blood mononuclear cells (PBMCs), collected at new diagnosis, from a patient treated with antithyroid drugs. CDR3 amino acids: CSASAPGRTRNQPQHF. The CDR3 DNA sequence: TGCAGTGCTAGTGCCCCGGGAAGGACAAGAAATCAGCCCCAGCATTTT.